This T cell receptor beta chain was identified during a study of spatial heterogeneity in lung cancer. In the library, each TCR cDNA molecule bore its own unique molecular identifier. TCRdb independently ran MiXCR on the 5' RACE reads; one entry per CDR3 protein. Of approximately 81,000 distinct CDR3 sequences in the sample, 10% to 15% are singletons; the top ten hold 3.5% to 5.5%. V lost 1 base and J lost 0; bases outside the gene matches: 8. CDR1 is SQVTM and CDR2 is ANQGSEA in the germline V gene. The CDR3 covers 16 residues. In this sample, this clonotype turned up a few times. Time point denoted: sample taken at primary tumor resection. Sequencing was performed on whole RNA extracted from tumor and nontumor lung tissue, or from frozen PBMC, and the material was left unsorted.

V and J are TRBV29-1 and TRBJ2-7, with TRBD2 matching 8 bases. The starting material was PBMCs, obtained at surgery. This TCR derives from a male donor with early-stage non-small cell lung cancer. CDR3 in amino acids: CSVEALTSVDSYEQYF. The DNA of the CDR3 is TGCAGCGTTGAAGCCTTGACTAGCGTAGACTCCTACGAGCAGTACTTC.